This is a list of T cell receptor beta chains from one sample in a study of T cell responses to AZD1222 COVID-19 vaccine. Some clones are missing from TCRdb's copy, which holds only in-frame ones; the method was immunoSEQ multiplex PCR. The table lists under 150,000 clones, approximately 89% of them singletons. Source: peripheral blood, taken on day 0 of AZD1222 vaccination. The receptor set was obtained from an adult in good health. Each CDR3 is given with its conserved first and last residue. The D gene is left open where the match is weak. Clone size is shown for a subset of rows, as once, few, many or a class of expanded clone.

V	J	size	D	CDR3	DNA
TRBV18	TRBJ1-4	.	.	CASSSSRALVIDEKLFF	TGTGCCAGCTCATCGTCGAGGGCTTTAGTGATCGATGAAAAACTGTTTTTT
TRBV25-1	TRBJ1-3	.	.	CASRGRISGNTIYF	TGTGCCAGCAGGGGACGGATCTCTGGAAACACCATATATTTT
TRBV27	TRBJ2-7	.	.	CASSSSAYLSSYEQYF	TGTGCCAGCAGTTCCTCAGCCTACCTATCCTCCTACGAGCAGTACTTC
TRBV15	TRBJ2-6	.	.	CATSREGTSGANVLTF	TGTGCCACCAGCAGAGAGGGCACCTCTGGGGCCAACGTCCTGACTTTC
TRBV2	TRBJ2-5	.	.	CASSEAVIEAAQETQYF	TGTGCCAGCAGTGAAGCGGTCATTGAGGCAGCCCAAGAGACCCAGTACTTC
TRBV19	TRBJ1-2	.	TRBD1	CASSITGGDGYTF	TGTGCCAGTAGTATCACAGGGGGCGATGGCTACACCTTC
TRBV4-2	TRBJ1-4	.	.	CASSQRVAQARNEKLFF	TGTGCCAGCAGCCAAAGGGTCGCACAGGCGAGGAATGAAAAACTGTTTTTT
TRBV23-1	TRBJ2-1	.	TRBD2	CAREEALAGRGYNEQFF	TGCGCCAGGGAGGAGGCACTAGCGGGGCGCGGGTACAATGAGCAGTTCTTC
TRBV11-2	TRBJ1-4	.	.	CASSLYKGLISNEKLFF	TGTGCCAGCAGCTTGTATAAGGGGCTTATTTCTAATGAAAAACTGTTTTTT
TRBV4-3	TRBJ1-5	.	.	CASSQDYNRAGNQPQHF	TGCGCCAGCAGCCAAGATTATAACAGGGCGGGCAATCAGCCCCAGCATTTT
TRBV4-1	TRBJ1-1	once	.	CASSQVNIGFLDTEAFF	TGCGCCAGCAGCCAAGTAAATATCGGTTTTTTGGACACTGAAGCTTTCTTT
TRBV27	TRBJ1-1	.	.	CASSFDSRLASKAFF	TGTGCCAGCAGTTTCGACTCACGACTGGCTTCCAAAGCTTTCTTT
TRBV28	TRBJ1-1	.	.	CASSLVGRPVTFF	TGTGCCAGCAGTTTGGTGGGACGGCCCGTAACTTTCTTT
TRBV24-1	TRBJ1-5	.	.	CATKRKPQHF	TGTGCCACCAAACGGAAACCCCAGCATTTT
TRBV2	TRBJ1-4	.	.	CASTGIPGQMGTNEKLFF	TGTGCCAGCACTGGAATACCGGGACAAATGGGAACTAATGAAAAACTGTTTTTT
TRBV3-1/TRBV3-2	TRBJ2-1	.	TRBD1	CASSQDLRGEQFF	TGTGCCAGCAGCCAAGATCTCAGGGGGGAGCAGTTCTTC
TRBV7-2	TRBJ1-4	few	.	CASSLAGSGGLFF	TGTGCCAGCAGCTTAGCCGGGTCGGGGGGGCTGTTTTTT
TRBV12-3/TRBV12-4	TRBJ2-1	.	.	CASTHRGEQFF	TGTGCCAGCACTCATCGAGGGGAGCAGTTCTTC
TRBV11-3	TRBJ1-1	.	.	CASSKDVNTEAFF	TGTGCCAGCAGCAAGGACGTCAACACTGAAGCTTTCTTT
TRBV7-2	TRBJ1-6	.	TRBD1	CASSFRGLGSPLHF	TGTGCCAGCAGCTTCAGGGGGCTAGGCTCACCCCTCCACTTT
TRBV7-2	TRBJ2-7	.	TRBD2	CASSSKTSETYEQYF	TGTGCCAGCAGTTCCAAGACTAGCGAAACCTACGAGCAGTACTTC
TRBV27	TRBJ1-4	.	.	CASSLFSMRGAAGGKGTNEKLFF	TGTGCCAGCAGTTTATTCTCGATGCGTGGGGCAGCGGGGGGGAAAGGTACTAATGAAAAACTGTTTTTT
TRBV28	TRBJ2-7	.	TRBD2	CASSLLAGGPYEQYF	TGTGCCAGCAGCTTACTAGCGGGAGGGCCCTACGAGCAGTACTTC
TRBV7-9	TRBJ1-1	.	TRBD1	CASSFSTGGTEAFF	TGTGCCAGCAGCTTTTCTACAGGGGGCACTGAAGCTTTCTTT
TRBV29-1	TRBJ2-1	.	.	CSGSTGLSYNEQFF	TGCAGCGGTTCAACAGGGCTCTCCTACAATGAGCAGTTCTTC
TRBV5-1	TRBJ1-5	.	TRBD1	CASSLEGTAGDQPQHF	TGCGCCAGCAGCCTAGAGGGGACAGCCGGCGATCAGCCCCAGCATTTT
TRBV4-1	TRBJ1-2	.	TRBD1	CASSHLGRTGGARYGYTF	TGCGCCAGCAGCCACCTAGGGCGGACAGGGGGCGCAAGGTATGGCTACACCTTC
TRBV5-1	TRBJ2-3	.	.	CASSKTGDTQYF	TGCGCCAGCAGCAAAACGGGGGATACGCAGTATTTT
TRBV2	TRBJ2-5	.	.	CASTGTLQETQYF	TGTGCCAGCACGGGGACCCTCCAAGAGACCCAGTACTTC
TRBV7-2	TRBJ2-7	.	TRBD2	CASSLRGTSGEPYEQYF	TGTGCCAGCAGCCTAAGAGGGACTAGCGGGGAGCCCTACGAGCAGTACTTC
TRBV6-5	TRBJ2-1	.	.	CASSYGQKWFF	TGTGCCAGCAGTTACGGGCAGAAGTGGTTCTTC
TRBV3-1/TRBV3-2	TRBJ2-1	.	.	CASSQDLAVEQFF	TGTGCCAGCAGCCAAGATCTGGCCGTCGAGCAGTTCTTC
TRBV29-1	TRBJ1-5	.	TRBD1	CSVAGGGSNQPQHF	TGCAGCGTTGCAGGGGGCGGGAGCAATCAGCCCCAGCATTTT
TRBV6-5	TRBJ1-1	.	.	CASRGGGMNTEAFF	TGTGCCAGCAGAGGGGGGGGGATGAACACTGAAGCTTTCTTT
TRBV5-8	TRBJ2-3	.	.	CASSPGLLLTDTQYF	TGTGCCAGCAGCCCGGGACTTCTCCTCACAGATACGCAGTATTTT
TRBV9	TRBJ2-3	.	.	CASSVVTDTQYF	TGTGCCAGCAGCGTAGTCACAGATACGCAGTATTTT
TRBV29-1	TRBJ1-3	once	.	CSVVALTGNTIYF	TGCAGCGTTGTGGCGCTGACTGGAAACACCATATATTTT
TRBV6-6	TRBJ2-3	.	TRBD2	CASSPRGRDTQYF	TGTGCCAGCAGTCCGCGGGGGAGAGATACGCAGTATTTT
TRBV6-7	TRBJ1-5	once	.	CASSFRLNQPQHF	TGTGCCAGCAGTTTCCGGTTGAATCAGCCCCAGCATTTT
TRBV19	TRBJ2-1	.	TRBD2	CASSHQPGLAGGEQFF	TGTGCCAGTAGTCACCAACCGGGACTAGCGGGAGGAGAGCAGTTCTTC
TRBV7-3	TRBJ2-1	.	.	CASSATAINNEQFF	TGTGCCAGCAGCGCGACAGCCATAAACAATGAGCAGTTCTTC